This TCR beta chain was captured by sequencing in a study of blood T cells in healthy people across ages. Then a second PCR, running about 7 to 11 cycles, was carried out with a sample-barcoded 5' primer and a J-beta primer mix. TCRdb analysed the 5' RACE reads with MiXCR anew, one entry per CDR3 protein. The data hold roughly 1.6 million distinct CDR3 sequences, with roughly 30% observed a single time. This CDR3 has 15 amino acids. Germline V gives CDR1 SGHTA, CDR2 FQGNSA. Trimming pared 1 base from V and 8 bases from J, leaving 14 bases between. General study findings and limits: A roughly linear age-dependent decrease characterized TCR beta diversity per million T cells.

Note on this clonotype: The antigen is undetermined.

This chain joins TRBV7-2 and TRBJ1-4, with D possibly TRBD1 on 6 matching bases. The sample comprised blood. This sequence originates from a woman aged 25 to 39 in good health. CDR3 residues: CASSLVAGANEKLFF. The CDR3 coding sequence is TGTGCCAGCAGCTTAGTGGCAGGGGCCAACGAAAAACTGTTTTTT.